These 17 T cell receptor beta chains were sequenced from one sample in a study of blood T cell repertoires in COVID-19. Sequencing used immunoSEQ multiplex PCR; TCRdb keeps in-frame clones, though not all of them. The sample contains some 90,000 clones, nearly 90% of which appear only once. Sample: peripheral blood. These receptors all come from a middle-aged man with acute or convalescent COVID-19.

The V and J genes are TRBV4-2 and TRBJ2-2; D might be TRBD1 (5 bases). The CDR3 loop spans 16 amino acids. V lost 0 bases, J lost 6 bases, and 14 bases lay in between. The germline V gene has CDR1 LGHNA and CDR2 YNFKEQ. The CDR3 is CASSQDGHLRAGELFF. DNA of the CDR3: TGTGCCAGCAGCCAAGATGGACACCTCCGAGCCGGGGAGCTGTTTTTT.

CDR3 DNA sequence: TGTGCCAGCAGCTTAGTAGCGGCGGGCTTGGAGACCCAGTACTTC. This encodes CASSLVAAGLETQYF. This chain joins TRBV7-2 and TRBJ2-5, with TRBD2 as a possible D gene (6 bases). Germline CDR1 is SGHTA and CDR2 is FQGNSA. This CDR3 spans 15 amino acids. V was cut by 1 base and J by 5 bases, with 14 bases left in between.

The CDR3 loop is CASSLGGRPIGNTIYF. For the CDR3, the DNA is TGTGCCAGCAGTTTAGGCGGGCGGCCCATCGGAAACACCATATATTTT. The chain uses TRBV28 and TRBJ1-3, with D unresolved. The V end lost 2 bases, the J end lost 4 bases, and 15 bases lay between the germline ends. Per the germline V gene, CDR1 is MDHEN and CDR2 is SYDVKM. The CDR3 loop spans 16 amino acids.

The V gene is TRBV7-2, the J gene TRBJ1-1; a weak D match, TRBD1 (5 bases). V lost 5 bases, J lost 0 bases, and 10 bases lay in between. The CDR3 totals 14 residues. The V gene's germline CDR1 is SGHTA and CDR2 FQGNSA. The DNA for the CDR3 is TGTGCCAGCAGCCCCGACAGTTTGAACACTGAAGCTTTCTTT. It is translated as CASSPDSLNTEAFF.

The chain joins TRBV30 to TRBJ1-2; 7 bases fit TRBD1. Germline trimming cut 2 bases from V and 3 bases from J; bases unmatched to any gene: 6. This CDR3 comprises 14 residues. CDR1 and CDR2 from the germline V gene are GTSNPN and SVGIG (reference sequence). The CDR3 spells CAWSTTGVDYGYTF. CDR3 in DNA: TGTGCCTGGAGTACTACAGGGGTCGACTATGGCTACACCTTC.

The chain is built from TRBV5-4 and TRBJ2-2; D might be TRBD2 (6 bases). Germline loops: CDR1 SGHNT, CDR2 YYREEE (reference sequence). There are 15 residues in the CDR3. V was clipped by 0 bases and J by 3 bases, with 9 bases between them. CDR3 region: CASSLAGDYTGELFF. CDR3 DNA: TGTGCCAGCAGCTTGGCGGGGGACTACACCGGGGAGCTGTTTTTT.

This chain joins TRBV5-1 and TRBJ1-1; D possibly corresponds to TRBD1 (5 bases). This CDR3 is 15 amino acids long. From germline, CDR1 is SGHRS and CDR2 YFSETQ. V was shortened by 4 bases and J by 2 bases, with 15 bases between the two germline ends. The CDR3 nucleotides read TGCGCCAGCAGCCTCCCAGGGTCGGGTAACACTGAAGCTTTCTTT. Translated, it gives CASSLPGSGNTEAFF. The full variable domain, its missing parts supplied by reference TRBV5-1 and TRBJ1-1, is KAGVTQTPRYLIKTRGQQVTLSCSPISGHRSVSWYQQTPGQGLQFLFEYFSETQRNKGNFPGRFSGRQFSNSRSEMNVSTLELGDSALYLCASSLPGSGNTEAFFGQGTRLTVV.

This clone was found once. The J gene is TRBJ2-3, the V gene TRBV2; D may be TRBD2 (6 bases). The CDR3 is 12 amino acids. CDR1 and CDR2 (germline): SNHLY, FYNNEI. The V end was cut by 6 bases, the J end by 6 bases, with 10 bases between. DNA of the CDR3: TGTGCCAGCAGGGGACTCGATGATACGCAGTATTTT. Its protein product is CASRGLDDTQYF.

J is TRBJ1-1 and V is TRBV5-3, with 7 bases that match TRBD1. TRBV5-3 is treated as an ORF (open reading frame) with a function not yet certain. The CDR3 loop spans 16 amino acids. The J segment lost 4 bases and the V segment lost 4 bases, leaving 13 bases of the junction unmatched. This CDR3 is CARSPNCPGGITEAFF. Here the CDR3 DNA reads TGTGCCAGAAGCCCGAACTGCCCAGGGGGAATCACTGAAGCTTTCTTT.

This clone was observed a handful of times. The V and J genes are TRBV9 and TRBJ1-6; no firm D call. V was shortened by 4 bases and J by 7 bases, with 15 bases between the two germline ends. CDR1 and CDR2 (germline): SGDLS, YYNGEE. CDR3 length: 15 amino acids. This chain's CDR3 is CASSYGGLGNSPLHF. The DNA of the CDR3 is TGTGCCAGCAGCTATGGAGGGCTGGGGAATTCACCCCTCCACTTT. Full variable domain (remainder filled in from reference TRBV9 and TRBJ1-6): DSGVTQTPKHLITATGQRVTLRCSPRSGDLSVYWYQQSLDQGLQFLIQYYNGEERAKGNILERFSAQQFPDLHSELNLSSLELGDSALYFCASSYGGLGNSPLHFGNGTRLTVT.

V gene TRBV6-6 combines with J gene TRBJ2-2, with TRBD1 matching over 7 bases. The ends lost 11 bases at V and 0 bases at J; junction bases unmatched: 12. Germline CDR1 reads MNHNY; CDR2 reads SVGAGI (reference sequence). This CDR3 is 16 amino acids long. The CDR3 sequence is CAGTGTDTSNTGELFF. For the CDR3, the DNA is TGTGCCGGTACCGGGACAGACACTTCGAACACCGGGGAGCTGTTTTTT.

This chain uses TRBV28 with TRBJ1-4; 7 nucleotides line up with TRBD1. The CDR3 spans 13 residues. Germline-derived CDR1 and CDR2 are MDHEN and SYDVKM. J lost 4 bases, V lost 8 bases, and 4 bases had no gene match. The CDR3 here is CASSGQNNEKLFF. CDR3 nucleotides: TGTGCCAGCTCGGGACAGAATAATGAAAAACTGTTTTTT.

The rearrangement joins TRBV19 to TRBJ1-6; D uncertain. Trimming left V 2 bases short and J 10 bases short, with 12 bases between. The CDR3 covers 14 residues. The V gene's germline CDR1 is LNHDA and CDR2 SQIVND (reference sequence). CDR3 protein: CASSIRPGESPLHF. DNA for the CDR3: TGTGCCAGTAGTATAAGGCCAGGCGAGTCACCCCTCCACTTT.

This rearrangement joins TRBV28 to TRBJ2-4; 9 bases agree with TRBD1. Germline V gives CDR1 MDHEN, CDR2 SYDVKM. This CDR3 is 15 amino acids long. V trimming: 3 bases; J trimming: 5 bases; junction bases outside the gene matches: 5. In DNA, the CDR3 is TGTGCCAGCAGTTTTTCCGGGACAGGGCAAAACATTCAGTACTTC. As protein: CASSFSGTGQNIQYF.

The chain uses TRBV18 and TRBJ1-6; 7 positions agree with TRBD1. This CDR3 is built from 14 residues. The V gene end was trimmed by 3 bases and the J gene end by 6 bases; junction bases not matched to a gene: 2. CDR1 is KGHSH, CDR2 LQKENI, per germline. Written as DNA, the CDR3 is TGTGCCAGCTCACCCGGGACAGCTAATTCACCCCTCCACTTT. Protein product: CASSPGTANSPLHF.

This chain connects TRBV9 to TRBJ1-4, with TRBD1 matching over 7 bases. V lost 0 bases to trimming and J lost 5 bases; unmatched junction nucleotides: 4. Germline CDR1 SGDLS, CDR2 YYNGEE. This CDR3 is 15 amino acids long. The CDR3 coding sequence is TGTGCCAGCAGCGTAGGGGACAGACACAATGAAAAACTGTTTTTT. It codes for CASSVGDRHNEKLFF.

The chain employs TRBV7-6 and TRBJ2-5; 10 positions agree with TRBD2. The CDR3 extends over 15 amino acids. Trimming at V came to 5 bases and at J to 5 bases, leaving 8 bases not matched to a gene. CDR1 SGHVS and CDR2 FNYEAQ come from the germline V gene. The CDR3 nucleotides read TGTGCCAGCAGCCTCTCCGGGACTAGCGTGGAGACCCAGTACTTC. Translated, it gives CASSLSGTSVETQYF. Variable domain in full (rest from reference TRBV7-6 and TRBJ2-5): GAGVSQSPRYKVTKRGQDVALRCDPISGHVSLYWYRQALGQGPEFLTYFNYEAQQDKSGLPNDRFSAERPEGSISTLTIQRTEQRDSAMYRCASSLSGTSVETQYFGPGTRLLVL.